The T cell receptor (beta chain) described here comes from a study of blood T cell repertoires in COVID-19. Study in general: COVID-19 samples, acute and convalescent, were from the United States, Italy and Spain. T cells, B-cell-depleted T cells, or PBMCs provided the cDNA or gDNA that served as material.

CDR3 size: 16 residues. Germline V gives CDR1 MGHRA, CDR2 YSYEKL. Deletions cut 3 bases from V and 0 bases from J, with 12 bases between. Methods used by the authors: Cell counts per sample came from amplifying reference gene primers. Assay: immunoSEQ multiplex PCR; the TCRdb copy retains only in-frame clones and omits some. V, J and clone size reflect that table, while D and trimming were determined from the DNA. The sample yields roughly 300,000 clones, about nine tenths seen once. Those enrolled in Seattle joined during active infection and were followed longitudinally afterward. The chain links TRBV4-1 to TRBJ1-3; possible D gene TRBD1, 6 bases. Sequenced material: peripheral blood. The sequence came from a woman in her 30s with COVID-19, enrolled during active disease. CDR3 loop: CASSHTAGDSGNTIYF. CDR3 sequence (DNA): TGCGCCAGCAGCCATACCGCAGGGGACTCTGGAAACACCATATATTTT.